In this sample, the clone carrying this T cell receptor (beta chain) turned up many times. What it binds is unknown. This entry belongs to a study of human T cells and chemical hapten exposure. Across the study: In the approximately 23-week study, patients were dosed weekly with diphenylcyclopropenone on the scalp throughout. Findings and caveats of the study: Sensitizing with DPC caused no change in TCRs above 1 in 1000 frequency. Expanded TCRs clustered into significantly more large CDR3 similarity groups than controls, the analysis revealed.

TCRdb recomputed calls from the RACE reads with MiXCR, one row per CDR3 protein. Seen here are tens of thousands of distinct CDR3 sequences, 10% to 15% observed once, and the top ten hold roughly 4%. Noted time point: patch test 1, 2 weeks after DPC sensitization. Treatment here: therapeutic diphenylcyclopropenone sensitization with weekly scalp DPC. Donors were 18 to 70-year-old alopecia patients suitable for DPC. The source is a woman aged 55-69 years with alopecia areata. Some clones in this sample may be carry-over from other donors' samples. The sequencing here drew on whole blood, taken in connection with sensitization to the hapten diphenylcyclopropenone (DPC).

In nucleotides, the CDR3 is TGCGCCAGCAGCCAAGGGACAGCCACCTACGAGCAGTACTTC. This translates into CASSQGTATYEQYF. The chain joins TRBV4-1 to TRBJ2-7; a weak D match, TRBD1 (6 bases). V was clipped by 1 base and J by 2 bases, with 9 bases between them. The CDR3 is 14 residues long. Germline CDR1 and CDR2: MGHRA and YSYEKL.